The 18 T cell receptor beta chains below come from one sample, sequenced in a study of PD-L1 blockade in urothelial cancer. Clones were read by immunoSEQ multiplex PCR, and TCRdb kept only the in-frame ones, dropping some. The sample includes 55,000 to 70,000 clones, 86% of them seen just once. This material consisted of PBMCs, taken around atezolizumab (anti-PD-L1) treatment. These receptors were taken from a man between 50 and 59 years old with urothelial cancer.

This clone was recorded once. Here the CDR3 DNA reads TGTGCCAGTAGGTTCAGGGGTAAGGAGAACACTGAAGCTTTCTTT. Translation: CASRFRGKENTEAFF. The chain links TRBV19 to TRBJ1-1; possibly TRBD1 for D (6 bases). Trimming cost V 6 bases and J 1 base, with 15 bases left between them. CDR1 is LNHDA, CDR2 SQIVND, per germline (reference sequence). The CDR3 is made up of 15 amino acids.

This chain connects TRBV30 to TRBJ1-5, with 7 positions matching TRBD1. V shed 4 bases, J shed 2 bases, and the junction held 2 bases outside the gene matches. From germline, CDR1 is GTSNPN and CDR2 SVGIG (reference sequence). The length of the CDR3 is 13 residues. The CDR3 bases are TGTGCCTGGAATCAGGGGGGCAATCAGCCCCAGCATTTT. Protein product: CAWNQGGNQPQHF.

The CDR3 here is CASSLPFPQADTQYF. In nucleotides, the CDR3 is TGCGCCAGCAGCTTGCCTTTTCCCCAGGCAGATACGCAGTATTTT. The chain uses TRBV5-1 and TRBJ2-3; D not resolved. V dropped 1 base and J dropped 4 bases, with 13 bases sitting between them. Germline lookup yields CDR1 SGHRS and CDR2 YFSETQ. This CDR3 region has 15 residues.

This chain joins TRBV9 and TRBJ2-5; 14 bases are a match to TRBD2. This CDR3 is 15 amino acids long. Germline trimming cut 0 bases from V and 7 bases from J; bases unmatched to any gene: 2. In germline, CDR1 is SGDLS, CDR2 YYNGEE. This CDR3 is CASSVETSGRGTQYF. The CDR3 DNA sequence: TGTGCCAGCAGCGTAGAGACTAGCGGGAGGGGGACCCAGTACTTC.

This clone was seen once. This CDR3 reads CASSARDRVSETQYF. Written as DNA, the CDR3 is TGTGCCAGCAGTGCCCGGGACAGGGTTTCGGAGACCCAGTACTTC. This chain links TRBV6-1 with TRBJ2-5; 9 bases agree with TRBD1. The CDR3 contains 15 residues. In germline, CDR1 is MNHNS, CDR2 SASEGT. V lost 4 bases to trimming and J lost 5 bases; unmatched junction nucleotides: 8.

This clone was counted a few times. The genes are TRBV29-1 and TRBJ1-1; the D gene is possibly TRBD1 (5 bases). This CDR3 comprises 13 residues. The germline V gene encodes CDR1 SQVTM and CDR2 ANQGSEA. V lost 4 bases, J lost 1 base, and 10 bases lay in between. The CDR3 here is CSVVWTPNTEAFF. The CDR3 DNA is TGCAGCGTTGTTTGGACACCGAACACTGAAGCTTTCTTT.

The chain is built from TRBV18 and TRBJ2-1, with 7 bases identical to TRBD1. The V and J ends lost 3 bases and 7 bases, in that order; junction bases with no gene match: 6. CDR1 and CDR2 (germline): KGHSH, LQKENI. This CDR3 contains 14 residues. CDR3 DNA: TGTGCCAGCTCACCGACAGGGATGGCAAATGAGCAGTTCTTC. This sequence encodes CASSPTGMANEQFF.

The J gene is TRBJ1-5, the V gene TRBV29-1; 12 bases agree with TRBD1. CDR3 length: 14 residues. V shed 7 bases, J shed 5 bases, and the junction held 6 bases outside the gene matches. CDR1 and CDR2 (germline): SQVTM, ANQGSEA. The DNA of the CDR3 is TGCAGCGCGCTCGGGACAGGGGGCGATCAGCCCCAGCATTTT. Translating it yields CSALGTGGDQPQHF. Full variable domain (missing parts from reference TRBV29-1 and TRBJ1-5): SAVISQKPSRDICQRGTSLTIQCQVDSQVTMMFWYRQQPGQSLTLIATANQGSEATYESGFVIDKFPISRPNLTFSTLTVSNMSPEDSSIYLCSALGTGGDQPQHFGDGTRLSIL.

J is TRBJ2-1 and V is TRBV5-4; 9 bases line up with TRBD1. Germline loops: CDR1 SGHNT, CDR2 YYREEE (reference sequence). The CDR3 sequence is 15 residues long. V shed 2 bases, J shed 7 bases, and the junction held 7 bases outside the gene matches. Here the CDR3 reads CASSFVGQGRNEQFF. The CDR3 bases are TGTGCCAGCAGCTTCGTAGGACAGGGGCGGAATGAGCAGTTCTTC.

The chain employs TRBV11-3 and TRBJ2-2; 11 positions match TRBD2. The CDR3 contains 15 residues. Germline V gives CDR1 SGHNT, CDR2 YENEEA. J was trimmed by 5 bases and V by 5 bases; bases with no gene match: 4. The CDR3 DNA reads as TGTGCCAGCAGCCGTCTAGCGGGAGGTACCGGGGAGCTGTTTTTT. Protein product: CASSRLAGGTGELFF. Full variable domain (rest looked up from reference TRBV11-3 and TRBJ2-2): EAGVVQSPRYKIIEKKQPVAFWCNPISGHNTLYWYLQNLGQGPELLIRYENEEAVDDSQLPKDRFSAERLKGVDSTLKIQPAELGDSAVYLCASSRLAGGTGELFFGEGSRLTVL.

J is TRBJ2-2 and V is TRBV5-4; 7 bases are a match to TRBD2. The V and J ends lost 0 bases and 8 bases, in that order; junction bases with no gene match: 10. In germline, CDR1 is SGHNT, CDR2 YYREEE (reference sequence). The CDR3 runs 16 residues. CDR3 in DNA: TGTGCCAGCAGCTTGGCCGCCGGGAGGTCAACTGGGGAGCTGTTTTTT. Its translation is CASSLAAGRSTGELFF.

The chain couples TRBV7-8 to TRBJ2-7; 11 bases agree with TRBD2. The V gene end was trimmed by 5 bases and the J gene end by 2 bases; junction bases not matched to a gene: 5. Germline CDR1 SGHVS, CDR2 FQNEAQ. The CDR3 totals 15 residues. This chain's CDR3 is CASSVRLAGTYEQYF. The CDR3 nucleotides read TGTGCCAGCAGCGTCCGACTAGCGGGGACCTACGAGCAGTACTTC.

The V call is TRBV5-6, the J call TRBJ1-5, with 8 nucleotides matching TRBD1. CDR1 and CDR2 from the germline V gene are SGHDT and YYEEEE. The J segment lost 2 bases and the V segment lost 3 bases, leaving 7 bases of the junction unmatched. The CDR3 sequence is 16 residues long. CDR3 nucleotide sequence: TGTGCCAGCAGCTACCGGGACAGGAGTGGCAATCAGCCCCAGCATTTT. Its protein product is CASSYRDRSGNQPQHF.

This clone was detected a few times. V usage is TRBV28 and J usage is TRBJ1-3, with D perhaps matching TRBD1 (5 bases). The V gene lost 3 bases and the J gene lost 4 bases, with 13 bases spanning the gap. Germline CDR1 reads MDHEN; CDR2 reads SYDVKM. The CDR3 covers 15 residues. The CDR3 coding sequence is TGTGCCAGCAGTTTCGCCCCCAAGGGGGGAAACACCATATATTTT. It is translated as CASSFAPKGGNTIYF.

This chain connects TRBV28 to TRBJ2-2; D unresolved. The CDR3 consists of 12 residues. Germline-derived CDR1 and CDR2 are MDHEN and SYDVKM. Trimming removed 5 bases from V and 8 bases from J, with 9 bases in between. CDR3 DNA sequence: TGTGCCAGCAGTCCTGCGGCTGGGGAGCTGTTTTTT. Residues: CASSPAAGELFF.

This clone was detected only once. This chain connects TRBV11-1 to TRBJ2-7, with 8 bases aligning to TRBD1. The length of the CDR3 is 14 residues. V was clipped by 5 bases and J by 3 bases; unmatched bases: 6. Per germline, CDR1 SGHAT and CDR2 FQDESV (reference sequence). The CDR3 DNA follows: TGTGCCAGCAGCCCGAGGACAGGGAACTACGAGCAGTACTTC. This gives the protein CASSPRTGNYEQYF.

The chain couples TRBV5-3 to TRBJ2-1; the D is unclear. TRBV5-3 is recorded as an ORF, its role being uncertain. Deletions cut 6 bases from V and 12 bases from J, with 16 bases between. The CDR3 length is 12 residues. The CDR3 nucleotides are TGTGCCAGAAACCAACGAGCACGTGGGCAGTTCTTC. It is translated as CARNQRARGQFF.

V is TRBV7-2 and J is TRBJ2-5, with 8 bases aligning to TRBD2. CDR1 is SGHTA, CDR2 FQGNSA, per germline. The trim removed 5 bases at V and 4 bases at J, leaving 15 bases unmatched. This CDR3 spans 17 amino acids. The CDR3 coding sequence is TGTGCCAGCAGCCCAGGCGGGACTAGTGGTTTGGGAGAGACCCAGTACTTC. The encoded protein is CASSPGGTSGLGETQYF.